The clone carrying this T cell receptor (beta chain) occurred a few times. This specimen comes from a study of blood T cell repertoires in COVID-19. Overall study: Samples came from the United States, Italy and Spain, spanning acute and convalescent COVID-19.

The table came from immunoSEQ multiplex PCR; TCRdb's copy has only in-frame clones and leaves some out. The sample gives approximately 170,000 clones, around 87% of which show up once; roughly 7% is in the top ten. The CDR3 length is 15 residues. V was trimmed by 1 base and J by 8 bases, leaving 15 bases between them. CDR1 and CDR2 from the germline V gene are SGHTA and FQGNSA. The sample comprised peripheral blood. The TCR sequence derives from a woman older than 75 in a cohort sampled during active or convalescent COVID-19. The chain combines TRBV7-2 with TRBJ1-3, with D possibly matching TRBD1 (5 bases). CDR3: CASSLGGRLGDTIYF. The CDR3 bases are TGTGCCAGCAGCTTAGGGGGGAGGCTTGGGGACACCATATATTTT. The full variable domain, with the rest looked up from reference TRBV7-2 and TRBJ1-3, is GAGVSQSPSNKVTEKGKDVELRCDPISGHTALYWYRQSLGQGLEFLIYFQGNSAPDKSGLPSDRFSAERTGGSVSTLTIQRTQQEDSAVYLCASSLGGRLGDTIYFGEGSWLTVV.